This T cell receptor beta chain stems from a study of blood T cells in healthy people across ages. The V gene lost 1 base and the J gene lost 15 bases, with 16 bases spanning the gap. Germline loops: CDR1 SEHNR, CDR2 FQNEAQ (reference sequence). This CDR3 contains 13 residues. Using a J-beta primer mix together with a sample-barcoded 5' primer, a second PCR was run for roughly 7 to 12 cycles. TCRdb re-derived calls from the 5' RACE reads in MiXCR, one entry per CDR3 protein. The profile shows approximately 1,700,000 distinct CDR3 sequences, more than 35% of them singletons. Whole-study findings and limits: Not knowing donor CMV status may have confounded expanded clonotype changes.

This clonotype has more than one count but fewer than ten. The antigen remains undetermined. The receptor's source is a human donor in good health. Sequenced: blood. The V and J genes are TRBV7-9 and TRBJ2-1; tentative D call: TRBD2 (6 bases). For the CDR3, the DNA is TGTGCCAGCAGCTTAGAATCTAGGGGAGGTTTGTTCTTC. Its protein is CASSLESRGGLFF.